This T cell receptor beta chain derives from a study of control samples from healthy donors and cancer patients. Germline V gene data show CDR1 as MDHEN and CDR2 as SYDVKM. The CDR3 runs 15 residues. Trimming took 3 bases from V and 3 from J; bases not matched to a gene: 6. Sequencing used immunoSEQ multiplex PCR; TCRdb keeps in-frame clones, though not all of them. The table lists 150,000 to 200,000 clones, more than 80% of them singletons. The chain combines TRBV28 with TRBJ2-7; 9 bases fit TRBD1. Sequencing input: blood. The TCR comes from a man aged 25-45 years in good health. The CDR3 region is CASSLVGTGNYEQYF. The CDR3 DNA sequence: TGTGCCAGCAGTTTGGTGGGGACAGGGAACTACGAGCAGTACTTC.